The following is a T cell receptor (beta chain) sequence with its context. Its antigen remains unknown. Data came from immunoSEQ multiplex PCR; TCRdb stores just in-frame clones and leaves some out. Among around 3,000 clones, 75% to 85% were seen once, and the ten largest hold approximately 7.1%. The record originates from a study of T cell repertoires in ileal Crohn's disease. Study-wide context: TCRB immunosequencing input was roughly 490 nanograms of biopsy DNA per sample. Broader study findings: Clonality above 26.8% at surgery always came with endoscopic recurrence.

This sample's time point: inflamed ileum from the surgical specimen. Trimming shortened V by 3 bases and J by 2 bases, and 11 bases separated the two germline ends. Germline CDR1 and CDR2: KGHSH and LQKENI. CDR3 size: 14 residues. The rearrangement uses TRBV18 and TRBJ2-7, with D unclear. The TCR sequence derives from an adult with Crohn's disease. The sequenced material came from ileal tissue. CDR3 in DNA: TGTGCCAGCTCACCGTTTGCAGTGACCTACGAGCAGTACTTC. Its translation is CASSPFAVTYEQYF. The full variable domain, completed using reference TRBV18 and TRBJ2-7, is NAGVMQNPRHLVRRRGQEARLRCSPMKGHSHVYWYRQLPEEGLKFMVYLQKENIIDESGMPKERFSAEFPKEGPSILRIQQVVRGDSAAYFCASSPFAVTYEQYFGPGTRLTVT.